What follows are 20 T cell receptor beta chains derived from one specimen sequenced in a study of low-dose radiotherapy and immunotherapy resistance in tumors. Described time point: after trial treatment. As for treatment: LDRT plus nivolumab, ipilimumab, low-dose cyclophosphamide and aspirin (RACIN trial). First-strand cDNA relied on TRAV- and TRBV-specific primers spanning alpha and beta chains. TCR amplification involved approximately 20 PCR cycles with a constant-region primer and V-primer adapter. TCRdb ran MiXCR on the reads and lists one entry per CDR3 protein. Of around 100,000 distinct CDR3 sequences in the sample, under 25% were seen once. The starting material was PBMCs, obtained after low-dose radiotherapy plus immunotherapy. These receptors were taken from a female donor with ovarian cancer.

This clonotype was counted ten times or more. Here the CDR3 DNA reads TGTGCCAGCAGCAAAGCTGGGACACGGGGTTTGGGCGAGCAGTACTTC. Translating it yields CASSKAGTRGLGEQYF. This chain uses TRBV21-1 with TRBJ2-7; TRBD1, the table's D call, was not compared with the DNA. TRBV21-1 corresponds to a pseudogene. The CDR3 extends over 16 amino acids.

This clonotype was seen a few times. V and J are TRBV5-4 and TRBJ1-2, with a weak D call TRBD1 (5 bases). V was pared by 0 bases and J by 0 bases, with 9 bases between. CDR3 length equals 15 residues. The V gene's germline CDR1 is SGHNT and CDR2 YYREEE (reference sequence). The CDR3 bases are TGTGCCAGCAGCTTGGCGGGGGGAGCTAACTATGGCTACACCTTC. Its protein is CASSLAGGANYGYTF.

This clonotype has ten or more counts. The chain recombines TRBV5-1 with TRBJ2-2; either TRBD1 or TRBD2 may supply D (5 bases each). V was pared by 5 bases and J by 1 base, with 9 bases between. This CDR3 is 14 amino acids long. Per the germline V gene, CDR1 is SGHRS and CDR2 is YFSETQ. The CDR3 loop is CASSGTVNTGELFF. The CDR3 region has the DNA TGCGCCAGCAGTGGGACGGTGAACACCGGGGAGCTGTTTTTT.

This clonotype occurred once. The chain links TRBV19 to TRBJ2-3; TRBD1 might be the D (6 bases). CDR3 length: 13 residues. Germline V gives CDR1 LNHDA, CDR2 SQIVND (reference sequence). Trimming took 6 bases from V and 6 from J, leaving 13 bases between them. CDR3 sequence (DNA): TGTGCCAGTAGGGATCACAGGGCGGATACGCAGTATTTT. It is translated as CASRDHRADTQYF.

This clonotype was counted many times. This CDR3 reads CASSPSGRGRVTDTQYF. CDR3 coding DNA: TGTGCCAGCAGCCCCAGCGGGCGGGGGAGAGTGACAGATACGCAGTATTTT. This chain connects TRBV7-9 to TRBJ2-3; 7 bases align to TRBD2. The CDR3 is made up of 17 amino acids. Germline CDR1 is SEHNR and CDR2 is FQNEAQ (reference sequence). The J segment lost 3 bases and the V segment lost 5 bases, leaving 14 bases of the junction unmatched.

This clonotype occurred many times. This sequence joins TRBV19 and TRBJ1-5; no reliable D call. The CDR3 extends over 13 amino acids. V was cut by 5 bases and J by 5 bases, with 10 bases left in between. Germline lookup yields CDR1 LNHDA and CDR2 SQIVND (reference sequence). The CDR3 coding sequence is TGTGCCAGTAGTCTGGGTAGTCATCAGCCCCAGCATTTT. This sequence encodes CASSLGSHQPQHF.

The sample holds many counts of this clonotype. The chain is built from TRBV2 and TRBJ2-3; D gene uncertain. Trimming removed 6 bases at V and 2 bases at J, with 15 bases between. Germline-derived CDR1 and CDR2 are SNHLY and FYNNEI. The CDR3 loop spans 15 amino acids. The CDR3 protein is CASSGSSIPTDTQYF. The CDR3 region has the DNA TGTGCCAGCAGCGGAAGCAGTATCCCCACAGATACGCAGTATTTT.

This clonotype was detected many times. V is TRBV7-9 and J is TRBJ2-2; a possible D gene is TRBD2 (6 bases). The V end lost 5 bases, the J end lost 1 base, and 17 bases lay between the germline ends. This CDR3 region has 17 residues. Germline V gene lookup returns CDR1 SEHNR and CDR2 FQNEAQ (reference sequence). The CDR3 reads CASSRYTGGVNTGELFF. DNA for the CDR3: TGTGCCAGCAGCAGATACACAGGCGGGGTGAACACCGGGGAGCTGTTTTTT.

This clonotype was counted many times. The chain is built from TRBV20-1 and TRBJ1-5; D is uncertain. The CDR3 has 12 residues. V lost 5 bases and J lost 2, with 7 bases in between. Per germline, CDR1 DFQATT and CDR2 SNEGSKA (reference sequence). The CDR3 spells CSARRGNQPQHF. The CDR3 nucleotides read TGCAGTGCTCGTAGGGGCAATCAGCCCCAGCATTTT.

J is TRBJ2-3 and V is TRBV20-1; D may be TRBD1 or TRBD2 (5 bases each). This CDR3 spans 14 amino acids. V was clipped by 5 bases and J by 6 bases, with 18 bases between them. Germline CDR1 DFQATT, CDR2 SNEGSKA (reference sequence). This CDR3 reads CSASRRGPADTQYF. The CDR3 DNA is TGCAGTGCTTCCCGACGGGGACCGGCTGATACGCAGTATTTT.

The J gene is TRBJ2-7, the V gene TRBV30; D is perhaps TRBD1 (6 bases). The germline CDR1 and CDR2 sequences are GTSNPN and SVGIG (reference sequence). The CDR3 is 13 amino acids. V dropped 3 bases and J dropped 3 bases, with 12 bases sitting between them. The CDR3 bases are TGTGCCTGGAGGAGGCAGGGGAGCTACGAGCAGTACTTC. This codes for CAWRRQGSYEQYF.

The chain uses TRBV5-1 and TRBJ1-2; unclear D gene. Trimming removed 0 bases from V and 6 bases from J, with 6 bases in between. The germline V gene encodes CDR1 SGHRS and CDR2 YFSETQ. The CDR3 contains 12 residues. In DNA form, the CDR3 reads TGCGCCAGCAGCTTGGCAGGAAATGGCTACACCTTC. Its protein is CASSLAGNGYTF.

At least ten counts were recorded for this clonotype. V and J are TRBV12-3 or TRBV12-4 and TRBJ2-7; no firm D call. Trimming shortened V by 3 bases and J by 0 bases, and 6 bases separated the two germline ends. The CDR3 contains 13 residues. The CDR3 DNA reads TGTGCCAGCAGTTTTGCTAGCTCCTACGAGCAGTACTTC. This codes for CASSFASSYEQYF.

There are many counts of this clonotype. The CDR3 loop is CSVMGGEFYGYTF. The DNA of the CDR3 is TGCAGCGTCATGGGGGGCGAGTTTTATGGCTACACCTTC. The chain employs TRBV29-1 and TRBJ1-2; possibly TRBD1 for D (6 bases). The CDR3 is made up of 13 amino acids. Looked up from germline, CDR1 is SQVTM and CDR2 is ANQGSEA. V lost 6 bases and J lost 5, with 16 bases in between.

This clonotype has at least ten counts. This sequence joins TRBV4-1 and TRBJ2-7, with D maybe TRBD2 (5 bases). The V end lost 4 bases, the J end lost 1 base, and 26 bases lay between the germline ends. Per the germline V gene, CDR1 is MGHRA and CDR2 is YSYEKL. This CDR3 spans 19 amino acids. In nucleotides, the CDR3 is TGCGCCAGCAGCCTCAAATATTACGGAGGCTCGGGCCTTTCCTACGAGCAGTACTTC. Protein product: CASSLKYYGGSGLSYEQYF.

This clonotype was detected many times. Here the CDR3 DNA reads TGTGCCAGCAGTTCCCTAGGGGGTACCGACACCGGGGAGCTGTTTTTT. Its translation: CASSSLGGTDTGELFF. The chain employs TRBV28 and TRBJ2-2; D is perhaps TRBD1 (6 bases). The CDR3 is made up of 16 amino acids. V gave up 4 bases and J gave up 3 bases, with 15 bases separating them. Germline V gene sequence: CDR1 MDHEN, CDR2 SYDVKM.

The gene calls are TRBV15 and TRBJ2-7; D not certain. V was pared by 0 bases and J by 5 bases, with 14 bases between. The CDR3 has 15 amino acids. The germline CDR1 and CDR2 sequences are LNHNV and YYDKDF (reference sequence). CDR3 sequence reads: CATSRDHVVNHEQYF. The CDR3 DNA is TGTGCCACCAGCAGAGATCACGTTGTAAACCACGAGCAGTACTTC.

This clonotype was recorded at least ten times. The rearrangement joins TRBV28 to TRBJ1-4; no reliable D call. V lost 6 bases and J lost 8, with 13 bases in between. Per the germline V gene, CDR1 is MDHEN and CDR2 is SYDVKM. The CDR3 has 13 amino acids. The CDR3 bases are TGTGCCAGCAGGCGACGGCTGAGGGAAAAACTGTTTTTT. It specifies CASRRRLREKLFF.

This clonotype showed up many times. The chain is built from TRBV6-5 and TRBJ2-7; a possible D gene is TRBD2 (7 bases). Trimming removed 6 bases from V and 0 bases from J, with 12 bases in between. This CDR3 contains 14 residues. Germline V gene sequence: CDR1 MNHEY, CDR2 SVGAGI. Here the CDR3 reads CASSLGGPSYEQYF. The DNA of the CDR3 is TGTGCCAGCAGCCTCGGGGGGCCCTCCTACGAGCAGTACTTC.

In this sample, this clonotype turned up many times. The rearrangement uses TRBV7-9 and TRBJ2-7; D is unresolved. CDR3 size: 13 residues. Trimming cost V 6 bases and J 0 bases, with 9 bases left between them. Germline V gene sequence: CDR1 SEHNR, CDR2 FQNEAQ (reference sequence). The CDR3 region is CASSDIFSYEQYF. The CDR3 DNA reads as TGTGCCAGCAGTGACATATTCTCCTACGAGCAGTACTTC.